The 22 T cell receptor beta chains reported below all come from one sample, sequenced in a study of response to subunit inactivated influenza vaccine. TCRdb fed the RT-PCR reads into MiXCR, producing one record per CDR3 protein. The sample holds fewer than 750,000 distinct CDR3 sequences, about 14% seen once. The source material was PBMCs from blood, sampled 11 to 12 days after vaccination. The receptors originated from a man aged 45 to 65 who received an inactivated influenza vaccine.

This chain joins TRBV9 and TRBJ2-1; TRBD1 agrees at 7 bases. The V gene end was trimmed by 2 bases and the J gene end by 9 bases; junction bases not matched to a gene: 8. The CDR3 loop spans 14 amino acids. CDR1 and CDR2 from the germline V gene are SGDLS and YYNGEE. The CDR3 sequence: CASSVRGTEGEQFF. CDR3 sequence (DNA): TGTGCCAGCAGCGTCCGAGGGACAGAGGGTGAGCAGTTCTTC.

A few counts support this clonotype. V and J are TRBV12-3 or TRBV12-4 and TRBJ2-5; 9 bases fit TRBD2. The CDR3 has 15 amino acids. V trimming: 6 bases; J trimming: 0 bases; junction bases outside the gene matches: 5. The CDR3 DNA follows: TGTGCCAGCAGCGGACTAGCGTCTTACCAAGAGACCCAGTACTTC. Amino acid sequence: CASSGLASYQETQYF.

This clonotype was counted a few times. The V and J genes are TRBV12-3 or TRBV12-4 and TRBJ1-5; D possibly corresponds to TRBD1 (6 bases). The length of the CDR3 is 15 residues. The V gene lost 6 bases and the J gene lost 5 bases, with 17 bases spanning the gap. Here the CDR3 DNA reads TGTGCCAGCAGGCGCCGGGGACACCGAGATCAGCCCCAGCATTTT. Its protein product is CASRRRGHRDQPQHF.

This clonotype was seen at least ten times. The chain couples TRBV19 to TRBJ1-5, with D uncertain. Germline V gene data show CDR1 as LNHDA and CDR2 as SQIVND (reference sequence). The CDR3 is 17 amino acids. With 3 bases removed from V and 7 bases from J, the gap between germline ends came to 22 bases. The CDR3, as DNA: TGTGCCAGTAGTATCGGAAAAGGTAGAAGTCTCGGGCAGCCCCAGCATTTT. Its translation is CASSIGKGRSLGQPQHF.

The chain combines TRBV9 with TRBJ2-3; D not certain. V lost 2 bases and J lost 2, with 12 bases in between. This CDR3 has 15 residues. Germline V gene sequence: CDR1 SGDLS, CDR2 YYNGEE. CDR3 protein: CASSVAGKDTDTQYF. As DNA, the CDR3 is TGTGCCAGCAGCGTGGCTGGGAAGGACACAGATACGCAGTATTTT.

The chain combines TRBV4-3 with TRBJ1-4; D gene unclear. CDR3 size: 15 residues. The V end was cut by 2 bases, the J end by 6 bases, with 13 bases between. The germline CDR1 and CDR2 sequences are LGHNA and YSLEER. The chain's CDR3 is CASSQSARFDEKLFF. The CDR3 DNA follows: TGCGCCAGCAGCCAATCGGCGAGATTCGATGAAAAACTGTTTTTT.

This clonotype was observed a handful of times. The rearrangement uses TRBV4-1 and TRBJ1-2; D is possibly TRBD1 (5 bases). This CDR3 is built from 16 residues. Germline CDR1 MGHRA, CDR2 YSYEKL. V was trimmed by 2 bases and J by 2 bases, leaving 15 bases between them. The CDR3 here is CASSQNHRHTNYGYTF. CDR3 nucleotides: TGCGCCAGCAGCCAAAACCACAGGCATACAAACTATGGCTACACCTTC.

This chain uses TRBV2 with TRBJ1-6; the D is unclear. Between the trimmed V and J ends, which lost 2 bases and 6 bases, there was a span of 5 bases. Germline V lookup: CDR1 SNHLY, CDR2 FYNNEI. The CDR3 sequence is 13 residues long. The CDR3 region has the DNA TGTGCCAGCAGTGAACAGATTAATTCACCCCTCCACTTT. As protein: CASSEQINSPLHF. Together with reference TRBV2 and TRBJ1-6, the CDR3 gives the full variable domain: EPEVTQTPSHQVTQMGQEVILRCVPISNHLYFYWYRQILGQKVEFLVSFYNNEISEKSEIFDDQFSVERPDGSNFTLKIRSTKLEDSAMYFCASSEQINSPLHFGNGTRLTVT.

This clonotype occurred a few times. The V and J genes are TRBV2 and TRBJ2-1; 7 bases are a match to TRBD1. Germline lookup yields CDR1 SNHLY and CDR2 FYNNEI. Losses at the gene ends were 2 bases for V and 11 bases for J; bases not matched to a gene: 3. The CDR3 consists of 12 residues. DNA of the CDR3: TGTGCCAGCAGTGAATCGAGGGGGCAGCAGTTCTTC. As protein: CASSESRGQQFF.

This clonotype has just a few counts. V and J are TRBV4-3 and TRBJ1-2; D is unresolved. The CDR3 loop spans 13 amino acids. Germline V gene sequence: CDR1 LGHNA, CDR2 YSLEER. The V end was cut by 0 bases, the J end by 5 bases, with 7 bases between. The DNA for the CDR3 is TGCGCCAGCAGCCAAGACAGACAATATGGCTACACCTTC. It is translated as CASSQDRQYGYTF.

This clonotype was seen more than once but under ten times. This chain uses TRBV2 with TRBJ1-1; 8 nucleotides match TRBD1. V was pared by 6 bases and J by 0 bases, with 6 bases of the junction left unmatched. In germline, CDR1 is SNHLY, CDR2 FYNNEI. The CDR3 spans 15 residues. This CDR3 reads CASSREGQVNTEAFF. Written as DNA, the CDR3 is TGTGCCAGCAGCAGGGAGGGACAGGTGAACACTGAAGCTTTCTTT.

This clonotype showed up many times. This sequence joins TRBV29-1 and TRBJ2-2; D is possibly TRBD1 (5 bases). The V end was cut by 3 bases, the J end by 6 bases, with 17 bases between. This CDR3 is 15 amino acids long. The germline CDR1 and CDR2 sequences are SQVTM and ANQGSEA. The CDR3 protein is CSVEELDTVAGELFF. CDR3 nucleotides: TGCAGCGTTGAGGAACTGGACACCGTAGCCGGGGAGCTGTTTTTT.

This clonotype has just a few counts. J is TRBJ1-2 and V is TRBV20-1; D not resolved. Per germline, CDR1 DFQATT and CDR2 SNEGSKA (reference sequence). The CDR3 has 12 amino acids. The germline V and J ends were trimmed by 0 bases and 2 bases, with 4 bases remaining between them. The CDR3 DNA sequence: TGCAGTGCTAGAGAAGGAAACTATGGCTACACCTTC. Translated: CSAREGNYGYTF.

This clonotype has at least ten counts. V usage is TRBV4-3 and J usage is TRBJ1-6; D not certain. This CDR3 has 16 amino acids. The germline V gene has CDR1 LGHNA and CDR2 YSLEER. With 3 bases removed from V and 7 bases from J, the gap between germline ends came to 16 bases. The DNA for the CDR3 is TGCGCCAGCAGCCAGGCGCTAGGGAGTAAGAATTCACCCCTCCACTTT. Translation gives CASSQALGSKNSPLHF.

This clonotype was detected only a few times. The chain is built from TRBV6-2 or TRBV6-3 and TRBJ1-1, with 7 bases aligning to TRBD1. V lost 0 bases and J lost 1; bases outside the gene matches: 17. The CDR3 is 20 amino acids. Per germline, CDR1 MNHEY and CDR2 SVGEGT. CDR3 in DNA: TGTGCCAGCAGTTACTCGTTGAAGGTCGGAGGGGGCAGGGAGAACACTGAAGCTTTCTTT. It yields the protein CASSYSLKVGGGRENTEAFF.

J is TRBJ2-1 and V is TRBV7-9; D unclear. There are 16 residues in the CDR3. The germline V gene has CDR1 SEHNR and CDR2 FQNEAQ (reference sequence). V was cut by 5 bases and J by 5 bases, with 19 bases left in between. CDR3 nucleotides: TGTGCCAGCAGCCTCCTTGTAGTAGCATTCGACAATGAGCAGTTCTTC. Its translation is CASSLLVVAFDNEQFF.

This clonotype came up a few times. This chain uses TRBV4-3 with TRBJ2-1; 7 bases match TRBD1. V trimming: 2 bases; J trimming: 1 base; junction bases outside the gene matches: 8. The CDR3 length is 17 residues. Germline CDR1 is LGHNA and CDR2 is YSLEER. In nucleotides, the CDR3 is TGCGCCAGCAGCCAATGGGTGGGGGACAGATCCTACAATGAGCAGTTCTTC. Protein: CASSQWVGDRSYNEQFF.

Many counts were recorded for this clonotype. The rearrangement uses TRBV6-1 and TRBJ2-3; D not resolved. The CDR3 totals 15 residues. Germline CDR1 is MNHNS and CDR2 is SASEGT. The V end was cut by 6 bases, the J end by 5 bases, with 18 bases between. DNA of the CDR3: TGTGCCAGCAGACAGCTCCGGGCCGCTCGAGATACGCAGTATTTT. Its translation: CASRQLRAARDTQYF.

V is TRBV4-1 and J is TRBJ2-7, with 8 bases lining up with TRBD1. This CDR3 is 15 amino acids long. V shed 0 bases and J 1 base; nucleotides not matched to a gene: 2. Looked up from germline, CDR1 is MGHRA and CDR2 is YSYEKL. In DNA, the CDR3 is TGCGCCAGCAGCCAAGAGACAGGGGCGTCCTACGAGCAGTACTTC. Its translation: CASSQETGASYEQYF.

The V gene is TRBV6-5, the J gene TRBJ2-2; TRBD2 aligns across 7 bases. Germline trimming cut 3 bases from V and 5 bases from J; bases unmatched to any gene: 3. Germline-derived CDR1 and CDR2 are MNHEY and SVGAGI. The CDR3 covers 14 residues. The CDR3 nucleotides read TGTGCCAGCAGTTATAGGGAGGGGACCGGGGAGCTGTTTTTT. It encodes CASSYREGTGELFF.

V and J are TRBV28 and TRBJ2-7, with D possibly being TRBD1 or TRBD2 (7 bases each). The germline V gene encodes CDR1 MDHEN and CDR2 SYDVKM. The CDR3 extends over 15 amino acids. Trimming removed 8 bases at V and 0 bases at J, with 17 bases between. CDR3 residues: CASARGGGFSYEQYF. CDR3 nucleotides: TGTGCCAGCGCCAGGGGGGGGGGCTTCTCCTACGAGCAGTACTTC.

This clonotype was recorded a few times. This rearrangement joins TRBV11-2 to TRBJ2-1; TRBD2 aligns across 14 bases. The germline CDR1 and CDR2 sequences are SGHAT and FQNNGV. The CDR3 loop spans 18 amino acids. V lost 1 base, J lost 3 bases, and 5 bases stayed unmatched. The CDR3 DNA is TGTGCCAGCAGCTTAGGACTAGCGGGGGGGGCCCACTACAATGAGCAGTTCTTC. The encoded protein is CASSLGLAGGAHYNEQFF.